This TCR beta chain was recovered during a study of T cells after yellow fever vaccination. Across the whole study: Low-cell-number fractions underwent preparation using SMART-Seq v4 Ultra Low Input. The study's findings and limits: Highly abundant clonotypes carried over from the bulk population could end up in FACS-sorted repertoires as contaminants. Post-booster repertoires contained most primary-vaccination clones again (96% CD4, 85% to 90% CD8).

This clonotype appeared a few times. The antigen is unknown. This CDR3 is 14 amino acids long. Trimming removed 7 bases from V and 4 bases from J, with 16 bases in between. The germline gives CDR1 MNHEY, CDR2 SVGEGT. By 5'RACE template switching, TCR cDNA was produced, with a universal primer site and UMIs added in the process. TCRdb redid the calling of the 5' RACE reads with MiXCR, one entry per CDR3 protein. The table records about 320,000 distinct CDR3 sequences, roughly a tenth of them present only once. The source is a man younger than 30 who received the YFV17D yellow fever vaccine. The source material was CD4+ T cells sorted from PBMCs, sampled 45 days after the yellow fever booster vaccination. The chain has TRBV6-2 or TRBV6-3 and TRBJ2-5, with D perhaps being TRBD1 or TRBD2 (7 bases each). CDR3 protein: CASILGGGRETQYF. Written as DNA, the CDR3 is TGTGCCAGCATCCTAGGGGGCGGGAGAGAGACCCAGTACTTC.